This T cell receptor beta chain was documented in a study of blood T cell repertoires in COVID-19 (TCRdb year 2020). Some background on the complete study: Samples from collaborators originated in the United States, Italy and Spain and spanned both the acute and convalescent phases of COVID-19. The repertoires were made available in a free public database intended to serve as a resource for research on the immune response to SARS-CoV-2. The material from the prospective study consisted of cDNA or gDNA derived from T cells, B-cell-depleted T cells, or PBMCs. HLA class I and class II types, where available, came from metadata supplied by the sample provider rather than from assay-based typing. Nearly every sample came with metadata listing a de-identified subject ID, COVID-19 status, age in years and sex. The samples were drawn from the first 160 participants of the ongoing ImmuneRACE study and from 1,200 or so subjects provided by 6 global collaborators. The dataset comprised deeply sampled blood TCRbeta repertoires from subjects exposed to, actively infected with, or recovered from COVID-19. Results and caveats for the whole study, not just this receptor: The quantity of clinical and demographic metadata differed by source and by participant and was supplied without curation.

TCRbeta CDR3 regions were amplified from genomic DNA by means of the immunoSEQ Assay, a bias-controlled multiplex PCR. The authors' analysis ran thus. The number of nucleated cells in each sample was estimated by amplification of reference gene primers within the assay. Sequence reads were collapsed and filtered to measure the absolute abundance of every unique TCRbeta CDR3 rearrangement. Productive Simpson clonality was computed per sample as the square root of Simpson's diversity index over productive rearrangements. Drawn from immuneACCESS, this table holds only the in-frame rearrangements with V and J called that TCRdb kept. Clones are partly lost; checked studies trace under half to an unresolved V gene and leave the rest unexplained. The D gene and trimming were derived from the DNA, and the V and J assignments and clone size from that table. This sample is represented by about 110,000 clones; roughly nine tenths of them were singletons. 4.9% of the sample is taken by the ten largest.

Its CDR3 holds 16 amino acids, cysteine through phenylalanine. Left in the record is the CDR3 DNA by itself, 48 bases read in frame from the first base. CDR1 is given as MNHEY and CDR2 as SVGAGI, both from the germline V gene. V loses 0 bases, J loses 2 bases, and the germline ends lie 13 bases apart. Collaborating institutions collected whole blood in K2EDTA tubes following their own protocols. For TCRbeta analysis, collaborators shipped samples as frozen whole blood, isolated PBMCs, or DNA extracted from either of those sample types. As regards this clone: Its specific antigen is unknown. No much larger clone is present one base from it, and per-base qualities are unavailable.

Specimen: peripheral blood. The clonotype comes from a man in his forties or fifties with active or convalescent COVID-19. In this chain, TRBV6-5 is recombined with TRBJ2-5, with the D gene uncertain. The bases read TGTGCCAGCAGTTACTCATTCAGCGCCGTTCAAGAGACCCAGTACTTC. Its protein reads: CASSYSFSAVQETQYF.